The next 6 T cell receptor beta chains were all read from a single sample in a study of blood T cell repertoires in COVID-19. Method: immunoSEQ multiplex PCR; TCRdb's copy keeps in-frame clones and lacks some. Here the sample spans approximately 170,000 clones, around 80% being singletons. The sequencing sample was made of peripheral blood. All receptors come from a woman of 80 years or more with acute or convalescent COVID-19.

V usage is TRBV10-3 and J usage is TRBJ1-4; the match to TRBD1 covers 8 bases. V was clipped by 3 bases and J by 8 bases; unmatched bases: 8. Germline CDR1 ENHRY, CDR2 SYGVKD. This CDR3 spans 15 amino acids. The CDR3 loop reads CAISDSTGVDEKLFF. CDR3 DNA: TGTGCCATCAGTGACTCGACAGGGGTGGACGAAAAACTGTTTTTT.

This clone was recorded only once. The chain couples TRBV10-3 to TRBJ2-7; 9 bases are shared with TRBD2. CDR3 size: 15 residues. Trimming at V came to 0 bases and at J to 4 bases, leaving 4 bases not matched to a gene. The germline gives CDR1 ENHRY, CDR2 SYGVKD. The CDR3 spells CAISESRRGGYEQYF. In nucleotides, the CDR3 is TGTGCCATCAGTGAGTCGAGGCGGGGGGGTTACGAGCAGTACTTC.

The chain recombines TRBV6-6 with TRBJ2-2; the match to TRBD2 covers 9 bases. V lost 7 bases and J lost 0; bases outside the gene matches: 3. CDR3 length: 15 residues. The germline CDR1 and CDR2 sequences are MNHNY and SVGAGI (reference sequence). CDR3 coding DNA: TGTGCCAGCAACGTAGCGGGGGCGAACACCGGGGAGCTGTTTTTT. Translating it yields CASNVAGANTGELFF.

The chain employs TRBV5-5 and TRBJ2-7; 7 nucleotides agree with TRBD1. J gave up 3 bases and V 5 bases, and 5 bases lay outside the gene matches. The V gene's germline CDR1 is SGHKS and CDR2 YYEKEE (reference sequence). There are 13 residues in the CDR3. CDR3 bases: TGTGCCAGCAGTTGGACAGGAATCTACGAGCAGTACTTC. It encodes CASSWTGIYEQYF.

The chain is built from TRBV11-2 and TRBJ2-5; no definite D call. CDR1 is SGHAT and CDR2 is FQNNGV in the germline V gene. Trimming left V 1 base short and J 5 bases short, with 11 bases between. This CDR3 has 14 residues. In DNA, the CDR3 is TGTGCCAGCAGCTTAGCCACCTTCGGGGAGACCCAGTACTTC. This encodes CASSLATFGETQYF.

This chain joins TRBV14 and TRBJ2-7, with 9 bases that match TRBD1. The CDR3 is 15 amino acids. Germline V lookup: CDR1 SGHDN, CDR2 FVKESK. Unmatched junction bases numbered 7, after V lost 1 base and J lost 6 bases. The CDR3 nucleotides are TGTGCCAGCAGCCAAGTTATCACAGGGGGCTTCGAGCAGTACTTC. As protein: CASSQVITGGFEQYF.